This T cell receptor beta chain comes out of a study of blood T cell repertoires in COVID-19. Study-level background: T cells, B-cell-depleted T cells, or PBMCs supplied cDNA or gDNA.

The CDR3 totals 15 residues. Per the germline V gene, CDR1 is SGHVS and CDR2 is FNYEAQ. V lost 2 bases, J lost 4 bases, and 3 bases stayed unmatched. Generated by immunoSEQ multiplex PCR, the TCRdb table keeps only in-frame clones and is missing some. The data contain around 250,000 clones, over 80% of them seen just once; the ten biggest clones take up about 2%. The receptor comes from a man aged 30 to 45 who had recovered from COVID-19. The sequenced sample consisted of peripheral blood. The gene calls are TRBV7-6 and TRBJ2-1; 9 bases fit TRBD1. CDR3 DNA sequence: TGTGCCAGCAGCTTATTACAGGGGGCGTACAATGAGCAGTTCTTC. Its translation: CASSLLQGAYNEQFF.